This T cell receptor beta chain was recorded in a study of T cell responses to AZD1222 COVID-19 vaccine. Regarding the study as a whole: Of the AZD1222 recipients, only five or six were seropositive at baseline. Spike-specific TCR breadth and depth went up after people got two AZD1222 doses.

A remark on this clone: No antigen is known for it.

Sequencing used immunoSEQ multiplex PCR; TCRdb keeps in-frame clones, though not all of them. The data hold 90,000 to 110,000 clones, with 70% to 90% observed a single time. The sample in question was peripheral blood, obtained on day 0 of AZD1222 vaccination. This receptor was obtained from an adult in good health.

In DNA form, the CDR3 reads TGTGCCACCAGCAGAGATATTATCCCCGGGGCTGACGGCTACACCTTC. It codes for CATSRDIIPGADGYTF. This sequence joins TRBV15 and TRBJ1-2; tentative D call: TRBD1 (5 bases). The CDR3 extends over 16 amino acids. Germline lookup yields CDR1 LNHNV and CDR2 YYDKDF (reference sequence). Trimming took 0 bases from V and 8 from J, leaving 19 bases between them.